Listed below are T cell receptor beta chains from one sample, sequenced in a study of T-cell memory formation after mild COVID-19. MiXCR, run by TCRdb on the 5' RACE reads, gives a single entry per CDR3 protein. The table has about 540,000 distinct CDR3 sequences, roughly 20% seen once. Sequenced material: PBMCs or a T cell subset sorted from them (not recorded which). These receptors originate from an adult woman who had mild COVID-19 (a few samples of this study predate the infection). Cell type and time point are not known. Both conserved end residues are part of each CDR3.

v_call cdr3_aa
TRBV5-1 CASSLGDSSNEQFF
TRBV7-8 CASSPGTSGRRWAKNIQYF
TRBV20-1 CSARTLPPLVRGDTQYF
TRBV12-3/TRBV12-4 CASGPEVLRPNF
TRBV5-1 CASSLLGQFYNEQFF
TRBV2 CASSELASNTQYF
TRBV30 CAWSPRGGGAEDQPQHF
TRBV12-3/TRBV12-4 CASSLAQGEKLFF
TRBV6-5 CASSYGDRDGYTF
TRBV7-2 CASSRLLVGGGKDEQYF
TRBV6-5 CASSYGGTAEAFF
TRBV7-2 CASSLGQHLGYEQYF
TRBV20-1 CSATLGLSSFF
TRBV7-9 CASSQVGHEQFF
TRBV7-9 CASSPRDRDPIQETQYF
TRBV24-1 CATSALNVGVQTQYF
TRBV12-3/TRBV12-4 CASSPGTLGTGELFF
TRBV20-1 CSARDTGSRVPLNYGYTF
TRBV4-1 CASSQDPETQQETQYF
TRBV29-1 CSVEDLRTGYF
TRBV7-2 CASSLGAGGPNTGELFF
TRBV5-1 CASSPGGSEETQYF